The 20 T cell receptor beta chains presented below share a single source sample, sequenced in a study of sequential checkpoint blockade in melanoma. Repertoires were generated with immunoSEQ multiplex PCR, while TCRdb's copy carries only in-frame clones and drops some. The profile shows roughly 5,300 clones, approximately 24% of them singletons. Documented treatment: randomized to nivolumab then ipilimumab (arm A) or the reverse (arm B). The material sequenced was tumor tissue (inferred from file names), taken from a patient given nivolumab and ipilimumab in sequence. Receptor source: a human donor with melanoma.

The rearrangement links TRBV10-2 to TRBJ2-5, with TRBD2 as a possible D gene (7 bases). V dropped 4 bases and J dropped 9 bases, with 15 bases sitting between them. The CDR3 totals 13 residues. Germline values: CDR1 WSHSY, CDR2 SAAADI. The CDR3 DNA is TGCGCCAGCAGTGTTACGGGGGAGGGGGCCCAGTACTTC. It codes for CASSVTGEGAQYF.

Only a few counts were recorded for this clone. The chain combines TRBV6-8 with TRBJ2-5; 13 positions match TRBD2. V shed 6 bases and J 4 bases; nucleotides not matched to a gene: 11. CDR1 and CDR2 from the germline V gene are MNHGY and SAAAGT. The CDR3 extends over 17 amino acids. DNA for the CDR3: TGTGCCAGCAGCCTCCTCGGACTAGCGGGAGTTTTAGAGACCCAGTACTTC. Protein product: CASSLLGLAGVLETQYF.

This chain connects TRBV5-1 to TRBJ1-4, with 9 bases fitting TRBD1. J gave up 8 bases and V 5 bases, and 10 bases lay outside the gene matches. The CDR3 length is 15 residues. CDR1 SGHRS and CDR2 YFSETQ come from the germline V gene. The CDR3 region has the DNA TGCGCCAGCAGGGCGACCGGGACAGGGAGGGAAAAACTGTTTTTT. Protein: CASRATGTGREKLFF. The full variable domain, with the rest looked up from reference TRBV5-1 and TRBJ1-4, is KAGVTQTPRYLIKTRGQQVTLSCSPISGHRSVSWYQQTPGQGLQFLFEYFSETQRNKGNFPGRFSGRQFSNSRSEMNVSTLELGDSALYLCASRATGTGREKLFFGSGTQLSVL.

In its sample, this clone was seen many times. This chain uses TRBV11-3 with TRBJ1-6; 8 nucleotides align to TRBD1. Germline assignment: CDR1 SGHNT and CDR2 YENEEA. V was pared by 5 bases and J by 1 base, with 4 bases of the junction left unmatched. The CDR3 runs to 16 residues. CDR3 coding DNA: TGTGCCAGCAGCCGACAGGGGAAGTCCTATAATTCACCCCTCCACTTT. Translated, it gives CASSRQGKSYNSPLHF.

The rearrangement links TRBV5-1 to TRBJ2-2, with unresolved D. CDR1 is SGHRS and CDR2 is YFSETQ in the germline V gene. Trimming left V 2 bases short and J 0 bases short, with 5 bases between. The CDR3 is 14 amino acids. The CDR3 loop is CASSLSANTGELFF. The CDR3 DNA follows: TGCGCCAGCAGCTTATCAGCGAACACCGGGGAGCTGTTTTTT. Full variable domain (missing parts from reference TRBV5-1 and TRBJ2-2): KAGVTQTPRYLIKTRGQQVTLSCSPISGHRSVSWYQQTPGQGLQFLFEYFSETQRNKGNFPGRFSGRQFSNSRSEMNVSTLELGDSALYLCASSLSANTGELFFGEGSRLTVL.

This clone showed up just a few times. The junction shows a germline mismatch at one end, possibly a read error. The CDR3 protein is CAISVAELNEQFF. The CDR3 DNA reads TGTGCCATCAGTGTGGCCGAACTCAATGAGCAGTTCTTC. This chain joins TRBV6-8 and TRBJ2-1; no definite D call. The germline gives CDR1 MNHGY, CDR2 SAAAGT. The CDR3 spans 13 residues.

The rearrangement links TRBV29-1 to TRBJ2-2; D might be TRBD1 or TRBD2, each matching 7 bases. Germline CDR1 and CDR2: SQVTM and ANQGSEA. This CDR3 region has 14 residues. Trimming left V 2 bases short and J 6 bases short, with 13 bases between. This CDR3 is CSVELSGGAGELFF. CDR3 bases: TGCAGCGTTGAATTGTCAGGGGGGGCCGGGGAGCTGTTTTTT.

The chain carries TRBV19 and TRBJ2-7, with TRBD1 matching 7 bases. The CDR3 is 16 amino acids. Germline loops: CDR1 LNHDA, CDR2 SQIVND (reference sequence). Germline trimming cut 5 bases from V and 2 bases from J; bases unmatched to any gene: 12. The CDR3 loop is CASSLRPGQRAYEQYF. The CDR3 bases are TGTGCCAGTAGTCTCCGTCCGGGACAGAGAGCCTACGAGCAGTACTTC.

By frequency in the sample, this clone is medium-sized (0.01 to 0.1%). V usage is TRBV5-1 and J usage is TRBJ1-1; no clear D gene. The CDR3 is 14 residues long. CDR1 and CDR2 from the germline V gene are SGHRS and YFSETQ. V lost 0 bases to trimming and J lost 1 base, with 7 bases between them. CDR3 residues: CASSLAAPNTEAFF. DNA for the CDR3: TGCGCCAGCAGCTTGGCAGCCCCGAACACTGAAGCTTTCTTT.

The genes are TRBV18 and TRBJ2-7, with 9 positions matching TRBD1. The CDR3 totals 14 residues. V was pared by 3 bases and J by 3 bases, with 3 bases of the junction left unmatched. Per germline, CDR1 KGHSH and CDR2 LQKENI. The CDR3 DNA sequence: TGTGCCAGCTCACCCGGGACAGGGCGCTACGAGCAGTACTTC. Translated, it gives CASSPGTGRYEQYF.

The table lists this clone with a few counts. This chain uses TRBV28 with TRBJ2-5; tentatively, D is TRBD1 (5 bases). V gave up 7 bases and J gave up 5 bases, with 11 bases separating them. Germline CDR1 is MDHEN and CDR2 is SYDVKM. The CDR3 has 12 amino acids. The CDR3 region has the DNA TGTGCCAGCAAACAGGTCGGGGAGACCCAGTACTTC. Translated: CASKQVGETQYF.

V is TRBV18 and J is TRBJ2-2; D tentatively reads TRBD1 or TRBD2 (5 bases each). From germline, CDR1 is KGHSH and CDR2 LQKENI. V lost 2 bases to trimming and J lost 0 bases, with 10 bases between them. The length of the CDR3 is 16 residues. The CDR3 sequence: CASSPGQGANTGELFF. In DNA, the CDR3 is TGTGCCAGCTCACCAGGTCAGGGAGCGAACACCGGGGAGCTGTTTTTT.

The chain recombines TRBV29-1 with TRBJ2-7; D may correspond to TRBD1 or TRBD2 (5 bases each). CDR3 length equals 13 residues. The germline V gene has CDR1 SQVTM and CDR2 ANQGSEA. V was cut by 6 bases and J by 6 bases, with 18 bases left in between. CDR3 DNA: TGCAGCGTCCGGGCCCCAGGGAGCCCCGAGCAGTACTTC. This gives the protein CSVRAPGSPEQYF.

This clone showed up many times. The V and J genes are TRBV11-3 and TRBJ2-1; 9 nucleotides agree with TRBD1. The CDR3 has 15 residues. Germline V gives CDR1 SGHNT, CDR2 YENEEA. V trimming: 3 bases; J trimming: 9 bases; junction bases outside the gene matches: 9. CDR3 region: CASSLARDRAREQFF. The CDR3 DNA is TGTGCCAGCAGCTTGGCCCGGGACAGGGCTCGTGAGCAGTTCTTC.

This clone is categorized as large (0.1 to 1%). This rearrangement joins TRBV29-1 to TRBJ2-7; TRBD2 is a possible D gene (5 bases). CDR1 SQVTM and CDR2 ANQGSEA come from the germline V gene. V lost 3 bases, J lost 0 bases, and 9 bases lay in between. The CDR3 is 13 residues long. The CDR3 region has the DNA TGCAGCGTTGAGAGGGAATACTCCTACGAGCAGTACTTC. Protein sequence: CSVEREYSYEQYF.

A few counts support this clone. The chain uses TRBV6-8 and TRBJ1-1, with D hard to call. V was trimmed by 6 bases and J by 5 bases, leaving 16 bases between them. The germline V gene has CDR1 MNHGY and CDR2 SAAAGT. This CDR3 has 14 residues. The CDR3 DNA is TGTGCCAGCAGGAAAGTCACAACACATACTGAAGCTTTCTTT. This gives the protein CASRKVTTHTEAFF.

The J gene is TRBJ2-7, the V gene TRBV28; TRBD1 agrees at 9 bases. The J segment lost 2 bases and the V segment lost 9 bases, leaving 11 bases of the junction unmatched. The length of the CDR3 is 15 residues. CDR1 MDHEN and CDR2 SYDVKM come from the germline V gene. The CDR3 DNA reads TGTGCCAGTGAATCCTCGGGACAGGGCGCCTACGAGCAGTACTTC. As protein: CASESSGQGAYEQYF.

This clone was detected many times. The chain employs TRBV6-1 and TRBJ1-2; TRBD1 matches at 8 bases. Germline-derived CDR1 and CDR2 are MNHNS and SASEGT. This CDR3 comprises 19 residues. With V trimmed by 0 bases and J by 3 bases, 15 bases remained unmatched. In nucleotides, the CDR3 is TGTGCCAGCAGTGAAGCGCTTCAGGGGGCGCCGGGTCTTGACTATGGCTACACCTTC. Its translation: CASSEALQGAPGLDYGYTF.

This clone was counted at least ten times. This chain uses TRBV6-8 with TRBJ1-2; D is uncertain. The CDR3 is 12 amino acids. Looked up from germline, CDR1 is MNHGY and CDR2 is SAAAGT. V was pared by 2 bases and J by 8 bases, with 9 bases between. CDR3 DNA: TGTGCCAGCAGTTACGTGGGCAGCGGCTACACCTTC. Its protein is CASSYVGSGYTF.

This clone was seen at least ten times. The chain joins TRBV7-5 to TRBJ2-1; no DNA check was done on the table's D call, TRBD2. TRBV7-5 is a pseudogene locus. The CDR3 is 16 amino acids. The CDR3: CASSFLALSSYNEQFF. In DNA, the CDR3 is TGTGCCAGCAGCTTTTTAGCCCTGAGCTCCTACAATGAGCAGTTCTTC.